This entry features one TCR beta chain sequence. What it binds is unknown. These data belong to a study of beta chain features in type 1 diabetes. Study-level background: The patient and healthy donor groups were comparable for age, gender and cell yields.

The whole isolated RNA underwent reverse transcription, so sequencing captured expressed TCRB transcripts. Assay: immunoSEQ multiplex PCR; the TCRdb copy retains only in-frame clones and omits some. The data show fewer than 250,000 clones, roughly 70% seen once. The V segment lost 4 bases and the J segment 2 bases; nucleotides outside the gene matches: 6. The CDR3 contains 15 residues. Germline V CDR1 and CDR2: SQVTM, ANQGSEA. Points from the study as a whole: It was among patients, rather than healthy donors, that naive, central memory and Treg TCRB repertoires appeared more similar. Any HLA-type effect on TCRB rearrangement remained unresolved here. Cells that show high TCR expression could be over-represented by cDNA sequencing.

The chain uses TRBV29-1 and TRBJ1-1, with 11 bases aligning to TRBD1. The sample consisted of naive CD4+ T cells from blood. The receptor was derived from a man aged 25 to 45 in good health. CDR3 bases: TGCAGCGTTGGGACAGGGGGCCTTCCCAACACTGAAGCTTTCTTT. Protein product: CSVGTGGLPNTEAFF.